A selection of T cell receptor beta chains follows, all from one sample in a study of blood T cell repertoires in COVID-19. The table came from immunoSEQ multiplex PCR; TCRdb's copy has only in-frame clones and leaves some out. The data hold approximately 250,000 clones, with approximately 89% observed a single time. The sequenced material came from PBMCs or T cells enriched from blood (not recorded which). Receptors were obtained from a middle-aged woman with acute COVID-19. The CDR3 runs from the conserved cysteine through the conserved F or W. A D gene is named only where the DNA matches it firmly. Clone size is shown for a subset of rows, as once, few, many or a class of expanded clone.

J gene,V gene,D gene,clone size,CDR3 protein,CDR3 DNA
TRBJ2-5,TRBV7-8,TRBD2,.,CASSPRTSSETQYF,TGTGCCAGCAGCCCCCGGACTAGTTCCGAGACCCAGTACTTC
TRBJ1-5,TRBV24-1,.,few,CATRDRGDQPQHF,TGTGCCACCAGGGACAGAGGGGATCAGCCCCAGCATTTT
TRBJ2-2,TRBV7-9,.,.,CASSSKQTSNTGELFF,TGTGCCAGCAGCTCAAAACAGACTAGTAACACCGGGGAGCTGTTTTTT
TRBJ1-1,TRBV29-1,.,.,CSVARQAEAFF,TGCAGCGTTGCCAGGCAGGCTGAAGCTTTCTTT
TRBJ1-1,TRBV9,.,.,CASSVGAGGNTEAFF,TGTGCCAGCAGCGTAGGGGCGGGGGGAAACACTGAAGCTTTCTTT
TRBJ1-4,TRBV5-1,.,.,CASSFIGADSEKLFF,TGCGCCAGCAGCTTCATAGGGGCGGATTCTGAAAAACTGTTTTTT
TRBJ1-5,TRBV28,.,.,CASSLSGFGQPQHF,TGTGCCAGCAGTTTATCGGGGTTCGGTCAGCCCCAGCATTTT
TRBJ1-5,TRBV27,.,.,CASSAYQGISTQPQHF,TGTGCCAGCAGTGCCTATCAGGGCATAAGCACTCAGCCCCAGCATTTT
TRBJ1-4,TRBV18,TRBD1,.,CASSRGQGGNEKLFF,TGTGCCAGCTCACGGGGACAGGGCGGTAATGAAAAACTGTTTTTT
TRBJ2-3,TRBV27,TRBD1,.,CASSLRTGSDTQYF,TGTGCCAGCAGTTTACGGACAGGATCAGATACGCAGTATTTT
TRBJ2-1,TRBV3-1/TRBV3-2,TRBD2,few,CASSQALAGGPYNEQFF,TGTGCCAGCAGCCAAGCCCTAGCGGGAGGGCCCTACAATGAGCAGTTCTTC
TRBJ2-5,TRBV5-1,TRBD2,.,CASTPAGAETQYF,TGCGCCAGCACACCAGCGGGAGCAGAGACCCAGTACTTC
TRBJ1-1,TRBV5-1,.,.,CASSLEAANTEAFF,TGCGCCAGCAGCTTGGAGGCGGCGAACACTGAAGCTTTCTTT
TRBJ2-7,TRBV18,.,.,CASSPPDVRGNEQYF,TGTGCCAGCTCACCACCGGACGTACGGGGAAACGAGCAGTACTTC
TRBJ2-1,TRBV7-6,.,.,CASSSIRGSNEQFF,TGTGCCAGCAGCTCCATACGAGGGTCCAATGAGCAGTTCTTC
TRBJ2-1,TRBV28,.,.,CASSLGGTYNEQFF,TGTGCCAGCAGTTTAGGGGGCACCTACAATGAGCAGTTCTTC
TRBJ1-3,TRBV12-3/TRBV12-4,.,.,CASSSNSGNTIYF,TGTGCCAGCAGTTCGAACAGTGGAAACACCATATATTTT
TRBJ1-2,TRBV10-2,.,once,CASSPQDIYGYTF,TGCGCCAGCAGTCCCCAGGACATCTATGGCTACACCTTC
TRBJ1-2,TRBV29-1,TRBD1,.,CSGSDREGYTF,TGCAGCGGATCAGACAGGGAAGGCTACACCTTC
TRBJ2-5,TRBV2,.,.,CASSEPSVKTQYF,TGTGCCAGCAGTGAGCCTAGCGTGAAGACCCAGTACTTC
TRBJ1-4,TRBV7-8,.,once,CASSPGTNEKLFF,TGTGCCAGCAGTCCCGGGACAAATGAAAAACTGTTTTTT
TRBJ2-7,TRBV28,.,.,CASSFDSVSYEQYF,TGTGCCAGCAGTTTTGACAGCGTCTCCTACGAGCAGTACTTC
TRBJ2-5,TRBV12-3/TRBV12-4,TRBD2,.,CASSPSGETQYF,TGTGCCAGCAGCCCTAGCGGAGAGACCCAGTACTTC
TRBJ1-1,TRBV5-1,.,.,CASSLSGGAEAFF,TGCGCCAGCAGCTTGTCCGGCGGGGCTGAAGCTTTCTTT
TRBJ2-1,TRBV10-1,TRBD2,once,CASSEGLAGRNEQFF,TGCGCCAGCAGTGAAGGGCTAGCGGGCCGCAATGAGCAGTTCTTC
TRBJ2-3,TRBV10-3,.,once,CAISVRADTDTQYF,TGTGCCATCAGTGTTCGCGCGGACACAGATACGCAGTATTTT
TRBJ1-4,TRBV6-5,TRBD1,.,CASSHRDRVNEKLFF,TGTGCCAGCAGTCACCGGGACAGGGTTAATGAAAAACTGTTTTTT
TRBJ2-2,TRBV19,TRBD1,.,CASIPGTVNTGELFF,TGTGCCAGTATCCCCGGGACAGTGAACACCGGGGAGCTGTTTTTT
TRBJ2-1,TRBV12-3/TRBV12-4,.,.,CASTLPHNEQFF,TGTGCCAGCACCCTACCACACAATGAGCAGTTCTTC
TRBJ1-6,TRBV14,.,.,CASSQGAVRPLHF,TGTGCCAGCAGCCAAGGGGCCGTTCGTCCCCTCCACTTT
TRBJ2-1,TRBV19,.,.,CASSNNAYNEQFF,TGTGCCAGTAGTAACAATGCCTACAATGAGCAGTTCTTC
TRBJ1-2,TRBV9,TRBD1,.,CASSPQGAVLGYGYTF,TGTGCCAGCAGCCCGCAGGGGGCAGTTCTTGGCTATGGCTACACCTTC
TRBJ1-2,TRBV12-3/TRBV12-4,.,.,CASSTTGSYGYTF,TGTGCCAGCAGTACCACGGGGAGCTATGGCTACACCTTC
TRBJ1-3,TRBV14,.,.,CASSQDEGNTIYF,TGTGCCAGCAGCCAAGACGAGGGAAACACCATATATTTT
TRBJ2-5,TRBV19,.,.,CASSVSNVQETQYF,TGTGCCAGTAGTGTTTCAAATGTCCAAGAGACCCAGTACTTC
TRBJ1-6,TRBV27,.,.,CASSLTVGSPLHF,TGTGCCAGCAGTTTAACAGTTGGATCACCCCTCCACTTT
TRBJ2-1,TRBV3-1/TRBV3-2,.,.,CASSQDLGQGPFF,TGTGCCAGCAGCCAAGATTTGGGCCAGGGCCCGTTCTTC
TRBJ2-6,TRBV19,.,.,CASSITGANVLTF,TGTGCCAGTAGTATCACTGGGGCCAACGTCCTGACTTTC
TRBJ1-5,TRBV6-2/TRBV6-3,.,once,CASSYGARAYSNQPQHF,TGTGCCAGCAGTTACGGCGCCAGGGCTTATAGCAATCAGCCCCAGCATTTT
TRBJ2-7,TRBV6-2/TRBV6-3,.,.,CASSKGQTKREQYF,TGTGCCAGCAGCAAAGGACAGACGAAGAGGGAGCAGTACTTC
TRBJ2-2,TRBV5-1,.,.,CASSLALVGTGELFF,TGCGCCAGCAGCCTAGCCTTAGTCGGGACCGGGGAGCTGTTTTTT
TRBJ2-2,TRBV19,TRBD2,.,CASSTQRAGGITGELFF,TGTGCCAGTAGTACCCAGAGAGCGGGAGGGATCACCGGGGAGCTGTTTTTT
TRBJ2-5,TRBV9,.,.,CASSVEAGWETQYF,TGTGCCAGCAGCGTAGAGGCGGGGTGGGAGACCCAGTACTTC
TRBJ1-5,TRBV2,TRBD1,.,CASSEAVPGQSSNQPQHF,TGTGCCAGCAGTGAAGCGGTTCCGGGACAGTCTAGCAATCAGCCCCAGCATTTT
TRBJ2-3,TRBV27,.,.,CASSLKLPGTDTQYF,TGTGCCAGCAGTTTAAAATTGCCAGGCACAGATACGCAGTATTTT
TRBJ1-2,TRBV7-9,TRBD1,.,CASSSGQGNYGYTF,TGTGCCAGCAGCTCGGGACAGGGGAACTATGGCTACACCTTC
TRBJ1-5,TRBV7-9,.,.,CASSSNNQPQHF,TGTGCCAGCAGCTCCAACAATCAGCCCCAGCATTTT
TRBJ2-3,TRBV5-4,TRBD2,.,CASSGLSSGLTDTQYF,TGTGCCAGCAGTGGGCTTTCTAGCGGACTCACAGATACGCAGTATTTT
TRBJ2-1,TRBV11-3,.,.,CASSPLGGGGLYNEQFF,TGTGCCAGCAGCCCCCTCGGGGGAGGGGGGCTTTACAATGAGCAGTTCTTC
TRBJ1-6,TRBV5-1,TRBD1,.,CASSFRTGVDNSPLHF,TGCGCCAGCAGCTTTCGGACAGGGGTCGATAATTCACCCCTCCACTTT
TRBJ1-4,TRBV27,.,.,CASSPLGQQDVEKLFF,TGTGCCAGCAGTCCTCTAGGACAGCAAGATGTGGAAAAACTGTTTTTT
TRBJ2-1,TRBV7-6,TRBD2,once,CASSLALAGAKGWDEQFF,TGTGCCAGCAGCTTAGCGTTAGCGGGAGCTAAAGGTTGGGATGAGCAGTTCTTC
TRBJ2-1,TRBV11-3,TRBD1,.,CASSLLTGDNDNEQFF,TGTGCCAGCAGCCTACTGACAGGGGATAACGACAATGAGCAGTTCTTC
TRBJ2-7,TRBV30,.,.,CAWSDQGAGKQYF,TGTGCCTGGAGTGACCAGGGTGCGGGAAAGCAGTACTTC
TRBJ1-1,TRBV6-1,TRBD1,.,CASSDPRQGNTEAFF,TGTGCCAGCAGTGATCCGAGACAGGGGAACACTGAAGCTTTCTTT
TRBJ1-1,TRBV19,.,few,CASSINTGEAEAFF,TGTGCCAGTAGTATTAACACAGGTGAGGCTGAAGCTTTCTTT
TRBJ2-1,TRBV4-1,TRBD2,.,CASSPNGSGRSRSYNEQFF,TGCGCCAGCAGCCCGAATGGTAGCGGGAGGTCTCGCTCCTACAATGAGCAGTTCTTC
TRBJ1-6,TRBV5-4,TRBD1,many,CASSGDRAQNSPLHF,TGTGCCAGCAGCGGGGACAGGGCGCAAAATTCACCCCTCCACTTT
TRBJ1-3,TRBV3-1/TRBV3-2,.,.,CASSQGLSGNTIYF,TGTGCCAGCAGCCAGGGACTCTCTGGAAACACCATATATTTT
TRBJ2-1,TRBV4-1,.,.,CASSQDNVVLTSSYNEQFF,TGCGCCAGCAGCCAAGACAACGTGGTTCTGACTAGCTCCTACAATGAGCAGTTCTTC